This is a list of T cell receptor beta chains from one sample in a study of patients and donors after allogeneic stem cell transplantation. TCRdb re-called the RT-PCR reads with MiXCR, one entry per CDR3 protein. The table lists approximately 200,000 distinct CDR3 sequences, approximately 41% of them singletons, with approximately 30% in the top ten. Sequencing input: blood, either unsorted or a sorted T cell fraction (not recorded which). Receptors originate from a human donor who was either an allogeneic HSCT recipient or a stem cell or donor lymphocyte infusion donor (not recorded which). It is not recorded whose cells these are; they may come from a transplant donor. Both conserved end residues are part of each CDR3. Each record gives: J gene, V gene, D gene, clone size, CDR3 protein, CDR3 DNA. D genes are given only for firm matches. Some rows have no size entry. The others give once, few or many, or a class for an expanded clone.

j_gene: TRBJ1-3; v_gene: TRBV7-3; d_gene: -; abundance: -; CDR3aa: CASSLGLPSSGNTIYF; CDR3nt: TGTGCCAGCAGCTTAGGACTGCCGAGCTCTGGAAACACCATATATTTT
j_gene: TRBJ2-3; v_gene: TRBV7-2; d_gene: -; abundance: few; CDR3aa: CASSRLRISDTQYF; CDR3nt: TGTGCCAGCAGCCGCCTGAGGATATCAGATACGCAGTATTTT
j_gene: TRBJ2-7; v_gene: TRBV27; d_gene: -; abundance: -; CDR3aa: CASSLLGDTFSYEQYF; CDR3nt: TGTGCCAGCAGTTTATTGGGGGACACCTTCTCCTACGAGCAGTACTTC
j_gene: TRBJ2-1; v_gene: TRBV28; d_gene: TRBD1; abundance: -; CDR3aa: CASRMGQGSYNEQFF; CDR3nt: TGTGCTAGCAGAATGGGACAGGGCTCCTACAATGAGCAGTTCTTC
j_gene: TRBJ1-2; v_gene: TRBV12-3/TRBV12-4; d_gene: TRBD1; abundance: few; CDR3aa: CASSWDSSNYGYTF; CDR3nt: TGTGCCAGCAGTTGGGACAGCTCAAACTATGGCTACACCTTC
j_gene: TRBJ1-1; v_gene: TRBV4-2; d_gene: -; abundance: few; CDR3aa: CASSQEEGGGTEAFF; CDR3nt: TGTGCCAGCAGCCAAGAGGAGGGGGGAGGCACTGAAGCTTTCTTT
j_gene: TRBJ1-4; v_gene: TRBV9; d_gene: -; abundance: -; CDR3aa: CASNRDSEKLFF; CDR3nt: TGTGCCAGCAATAGGGATTCTGAAAAACTGTTTTTT
j_gene: TRBJ1-2; v_gene: TRBV13; d_gene: TRBD1; abundance: few; CDR3aa: CASSNARQGWYGYTF; CDR3nt: TGTGCCAGCAGCAACGCAAGACAGGGTTGGTATGGCTACACCTTC
j_gene: TRBJ2-7; v_gene: TRBV12-3/TRBV12-4; d_gene: TRBD2; abundance: -; CDR3aa: CASSLSGNQQYF; CDR3nt: TGTGCCAGCAGCCTTAGCGGGAACCAGCAGTACTTC
j_gene: TRBJ2-3; v_gene: TRBV2; d_gene: -; abundance: -; CDR3aa: CASIGLSSTDTQYF; CDR3nt: TGTGCCAGCATTGGATTATCTAGCACAGATACGCAGTATTTT
j_gene: TRBJ2-4; v_gene: TRBV12-3/TRBV12-4; d_gene: -; abundance: -; CDR3aa: CASSLRAGDGYIQYF; CDR3nt: TGTGCCAGCAGTTTAAGGGCTGGGGATGGGTACATTCAGTACTTC
j_gene: TRBJ2-2; v_gene: TRBV7-2; d_gene: TRBD2; abundance: -; CDR3aa: CASSLASGRTGELFF; CDR3nt: TGTGCCAGCAGCTTAGCTAGCGGGAGAACCGGGGAGCTGTTTTTT
j_gene: TRBJ1-2; v_gene: TRBV6-5; d_gene: -; abundance: few; CDR3aa: CASSYSGRDGYTF; CDR3nt: TGTGCCAGCAGTTACTCCGGGAGGGACGGCTACACCTTC
j_gene: TRBJ2-1; v_gene: TRBV29-1; d_gene: TRBD2; abundance: -; CDR3aa: CSVVLRPSSGSPHEQFF; CDR3nt: TGCAGCGTTGTCCTCCGGCCCTCTAGCGGGTCTCCCCATGAGCAGTTCTTC
j_gene: TRBJ1-5; v_gene: TRBV20-1; d_gene: TRBD1; abundance: -; CDR3aa: CSASGTGALNQPQHF; CDR3nt: TGCAGTGCTAGTGGGACAGGGGCCCTTAATCAGCCCCAGCATTTT
j_gene: TRBJ2-2; v_gene: TRBV5-1; d_gene: -; abundance: -; CDR3aa: CASNDQGYTGELFF; CDR3nt: TGCGCCAGCAACGATCAGGGGTACACCGGGGAGCTGTTTTTT
j_gene: TRBJ2-2; v_gene: TRBV2; d_gene: -; abundance: -; CDR3aa: CASSVGPHANTGELFF; CDR3nt: TGTGCCAGCAGTGTGGGGCCACACGCGAACACCGGGGAGCTGTTTTTT
j_gene: TRBJ1-2; v_gene: TRBV29-1; d_gene: -; abundance: few; CDR3aa: CSVATEDGGYTF; CDR3nt: TGCAGCGTTGCGACAGAGGACGGGGGCTACACCTTC
j_gene: TRBJ1-5; v_gene: TRBV12-3/TRBV12-4; d_gene: TRBD1; abundance: few; CDR3aa: CASSLGQRPHQPQHF; CDR3nt: TGTGCCAGCAGTTTGGGACAGAGACCTCATCAGCCCCAGCATTTT
j_gene: TRBJ2-1; v_gene: TRBV7-9; d_gene: TRBD2; abundance: -; CDR3aa: CASSEGLAGDNEQFF; CDR3nt: TGTGCCAGTTCCGAGGGGCTAGCGGGAGACAATGAGCAGTTCTTC
j_gene: TRBJ2-1; v_gene: TRBV20-1; d_gene: -; abundance: -; CDR3aa: CSAAGLRVTYNEQFF; CDR3nt: TGCAGTGCGGCAGGACTTCGGGTCACCTACAATGAGCAGTTCTTC
j_gene: TRBJ1-2; v_gene: TRBV6-6; d_gene: -; abundance: many; CDR3aa: CASSYSPRGLNGYTF; CDR3nt: TGTGCCAGCAGTTACTCACCTCGGGGGCTGAATGGCTACACCTTC
j_gene: TRBJ1-1; v_gene: TRBV4-3; d_gene: -; abundance: -; CDR3aa: CASSRMGRATEAFF; CDR3nt: TGCGCCAGCAGCCGGATGGGGCGGGCTACTGAAGCTTTCTTT
j_gene: TRBJ2-3; v_gene: TRBV12-3/TRBV12-4; d_gene: -; abundance: few; CDR3aa: CASRTISGTGTDTQYF; CDR3nt: TGTGCCAGCAGGACCATCAGCGGGACAGGCACAGATACGCAGTATTTT
j_gene: TRBJ2-7; v_gene: TRBV28; d_gene: -; abundance: few; CDR3aa: CASSSRGQGLSYEQYF; CDR3nt: TGTGCCAGCAGTTCTCGTGGACAGGGACTATCCTACGAGCAGTACTTC
j_gene: TRBJ1-1; v_gene: TRBV7-3; d_gene: -; abundance: few; CDR3aa: CASSLTILPNTEAFF; CDR3nt: TGTGCCAGCAGCCTCACGATCCTACCGAACACTGAAGCTTTCTTT
j_gene: TRBJ2-1; v_gene: TRBV20-1; d_gene: TRBD2; abundance: -; CDR3aa: CSASPSGGDNEQFF; CDR3nt: TGCAGTGCTAGCCCTAGCGGGGGGGACAATGAGCAGTTCTTC
j_gene: TRBJ1-1; v_gene: TRBV30; d_gene: -; abundance: -; CDR3aa: CAWSASGMNTEASF; CDR3nt: TGTGCCTGGAGTGCCTCGGGCATGAACACTGAAGCTTCCTTT
j_gene: TRBJ2-2; v_gene: TRBV2; d_gene: -; abundance: few; CDR3aa: CASSGQAANTGELFF; CDR3nt: TGTGCCAGCAGTGGACAGGCAGCGAACACCGGGGAGCTGTTTTTT